This T cell receptor (beta chain) was sequenced for a study of T cells after yellow fever vaccination. One entry per CDR3 protein results from TCRdb running MiXCR on the 5' RACE reads. The sample has around 590,000 distinct CDR3 sequences; roughly an eighth are singletons. The CDR3 length is 12 residues. Per germline, CDR1 LGHDT and CDR2 YNNKEL (reference sequence). V was clipped by 2 bases and J by 9 bases, with 8 bases between them. Study findings and constraints: The presence of abundant clonotypes contaminating from the bulk population was possible in FACS-sorted repertoires. The study re-detected most primary-vaccination clones after the booster (roughly 96% CD4, roughly 90% CD8). Researchers report a weaker secondary response that nonetheless peaked faster, day 5 versus 15.

This clonotype came up a few times. The antigen is undetermined. The J gene is TRBJ2-1, the V gene TRBV3-1, with D possibly TRBD2 on 6 matching bases. This TCR was recovered from a man aged 25 to 45 who received the YFV17D yellow fever vaccine. Specimen: PBMCs, collected on the day of the yellow fever booster vaccination. The CDR3 region is CASSQKGGEQFF. DNA of the CDR3: TGTGCCAGCAGCCAAAAGGGAGGTGAGCAGTTCTTC.